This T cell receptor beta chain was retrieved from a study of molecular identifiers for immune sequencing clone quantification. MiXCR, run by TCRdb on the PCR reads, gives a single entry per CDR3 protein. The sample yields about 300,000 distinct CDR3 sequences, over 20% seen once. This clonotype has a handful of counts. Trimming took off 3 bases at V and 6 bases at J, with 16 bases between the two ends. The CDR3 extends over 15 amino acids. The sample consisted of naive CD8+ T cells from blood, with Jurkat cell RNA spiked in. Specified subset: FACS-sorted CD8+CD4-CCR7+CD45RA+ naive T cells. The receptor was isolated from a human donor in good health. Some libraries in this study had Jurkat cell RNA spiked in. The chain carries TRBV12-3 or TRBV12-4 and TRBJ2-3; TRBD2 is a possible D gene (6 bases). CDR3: CASSFYGTGVDTQYF. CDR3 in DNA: TGTGCCAGCAGTTTTTATGGGACGGGGGTGGATACGCAGTATTTT.